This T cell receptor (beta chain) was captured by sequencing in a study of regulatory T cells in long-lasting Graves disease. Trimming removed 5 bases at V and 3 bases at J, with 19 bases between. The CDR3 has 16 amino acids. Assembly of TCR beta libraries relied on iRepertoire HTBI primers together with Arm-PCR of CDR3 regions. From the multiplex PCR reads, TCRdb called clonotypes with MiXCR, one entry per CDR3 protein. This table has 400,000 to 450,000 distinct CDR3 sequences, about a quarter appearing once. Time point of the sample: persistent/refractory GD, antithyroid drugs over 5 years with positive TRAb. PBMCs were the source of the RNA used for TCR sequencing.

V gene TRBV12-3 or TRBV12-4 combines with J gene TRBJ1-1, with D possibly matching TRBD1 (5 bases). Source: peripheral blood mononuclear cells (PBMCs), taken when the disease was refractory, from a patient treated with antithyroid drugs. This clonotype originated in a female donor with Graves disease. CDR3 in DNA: TGTGCCAGCAGTGAAGAAAGGGACTCAAGTTACACTGAAGCTTTCTTT. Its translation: CASSEERDSSYTEAFF.